These 9 T cell receptor beta chains originate from one sample sequenced in a study of cytomegalovirus exposure and HLA in healthy donors. The PCR made use of 60 Vbeta and 13 Jbeta primers. Using immunoSEQ multiplex PCR, the repertoire was profiled, and TCRdb retains in-frame clones only, with some absent. Among around 81,000 clones, about 64% were seen once, and the ten largest hold over 5.5%. Input material: PBMCs. The receptors here all came from a young man in good health and CMV-seropositive.

In this sample, this clone turned up a few times. This chain links TRBV4-2 with TRBJ2-2, with a tentative D call TRBD2 (5 bases). V was cut by 1 base and J by 1 base, with 16 bases left in between. CDR3 length: 18 amino acids. Looked up from germline, CDR1 is LGHNA and CDR2 is YNFKEQ. CDR3 sequence: CASSQVVGGWVNTGELFF. CDR3 DNA sequence: TGTGCCAGCAGCCAAGTAGTCGGAGGCTGGGTGAACACCGGGGAGCTGTTTTTT.

The chain is built from TRBV19 and TRBJ1-5; D is perhaps TRBD1 (6 bases). V shed 7 bases and J shed 1 base, with 17 bases lying between them. The CDR3 consists of 16 residues. The germline gives CDR1 LNHDA, CDR2 SQIVND (reference sequence). The CDR3 nucleotides read TGTGCCAGTACTACAAACCCAGGGGTAAGCAATCAGCCCCAGCATTTT. Residues: CASTTNPGVSNQPQHF.

This clone has more than one count but fewer than ten. The CDR3 end shows no conserved phenylalanine or tryptophan, and so a read error is likely. It is unclear where the CDR3 begins or ends on the DNA, so no DNA is shown, and the CDR3 is as TCRdb lists it. The rearrangement joins TRBV20-1 to TRBJ1-1; no DNA check was done on the table's D call, TRBD1. The germline V gene encodes CDR1 DFQATT and CDR2 SNEGSKA (reference sequence). The CDR3 contains 9 residues when both ends are counted. CDR3 sequence reads: CSAKLQGNR.

This sequence joins TRBV28 and TRBJ1-5; D is perhaps TRBD1 (5 bases). V lost 8 bases and J 0 bases, leaving 17 bases between the germline ends. Germline V lookup: CDR1 MDHEN, CDR2 SYDVKM. The CDR3 runs to 16 residues. The chain's CDR3 is CASHTQQVNSNQPQHF. The CDR3, as DNA: TGTGCCAGCCACACACAACAGGTAAATAGCAATCAGCCCCAGCATTTT.

V and J are TRBV6-5 and TRBJ1-2; D gene uncertain. The CDR3 length is 14 residues. Per germline, CDR1 MNHEY and CDR2 SVGAGI. V lost 10 bases and J 8 bases, leaving 23 bases between the germline ends. This chain's CDR3 is CATAEVGGIGGYTF. CDR3 nucleotides: TGTGCCACCGCGGAGGTTGGCGGGATTGGGGGCTACACCTTC.

This clone has a handful of counts. The rearrangement uses TRBV4-1 and TRBJ1-4, with D tentatively TRBD1 (5 bases). CDR3 length: 15 residues. The V and J ends lost 1 base and 5 bases respectively, with 11 bases between them. Looked up from germline, CDR1 is MGHRA and CDR2 is YSYEKL. CDR3 coding DNA: TGCGCCAGCAGCCAAGGGTGGCAGGGAAATGAAAAACTGTTTTTT. Translating gives CASSQGWQGNEKLFF.

This chain links TRBV28 with TRBJ1-1; a weak D match, TRBD1 (6 bases). Germline CDR1 MDHEN, CDR2 SYDVKM. The length of the CDR3 is 15 residues. Trimming took off 2 bases at V and 1 base at J, with 11 bases between the two ends. As DNA, the CDR3 is TGTGCCAGCAGTTTACGGGGGGCTCGGAACACTGAAGCTTTCTTT. This translates into CASSLRGARNTEAFF.

The rearrangement joins TRBV27 to TRBJ2-7; D might be TRBD2 (5 bases). The CDR3 is 16 residues long. The V gene's germline CDR1 is MNHEY and CDR2 SMNVEV (reference sequence). The V end lost 0 bases, the J end lost 4 bases, and 16 bases lay between the germline ends. The DNA of the CDR3 is TGTGCCAGCAGTTTATCTGGACTCCAACTAAGTTACGAGCAGTACTTC. Translated: CASSLSGLQLSYEQYF.

V gene TRBV6-1 combines with J gene TRBJ2-5; 10 bases are a match to TRBD2. This CDR3 contains 15 residues. The ends lost 6 bases at V and 2 bases at J; junction bases unmatched: 6. Germline V CDR1 and CDR2: MNHNS, SASEGT. The CDR3 bases are TGTGCCAGCAGGGTAGGACTAGCGGAGCAAGAGACCCAGTACTTC. Its translation is CASRVGLAEQETQYF.